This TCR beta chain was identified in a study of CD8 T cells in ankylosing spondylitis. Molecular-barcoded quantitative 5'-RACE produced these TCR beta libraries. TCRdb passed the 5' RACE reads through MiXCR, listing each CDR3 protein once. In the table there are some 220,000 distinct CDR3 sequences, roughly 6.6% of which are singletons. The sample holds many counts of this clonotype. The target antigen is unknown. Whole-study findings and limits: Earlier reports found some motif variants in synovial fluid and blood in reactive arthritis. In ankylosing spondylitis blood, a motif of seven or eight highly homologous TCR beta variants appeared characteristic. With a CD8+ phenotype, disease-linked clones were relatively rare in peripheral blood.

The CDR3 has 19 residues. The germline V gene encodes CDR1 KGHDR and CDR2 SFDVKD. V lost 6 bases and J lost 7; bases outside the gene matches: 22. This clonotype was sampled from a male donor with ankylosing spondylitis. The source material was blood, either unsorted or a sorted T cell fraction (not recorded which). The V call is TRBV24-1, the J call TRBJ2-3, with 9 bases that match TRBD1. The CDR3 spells CATSWIGQGQDQRWNTQYF. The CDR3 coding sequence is TGTGCCACCAGTTGGATCGGACAGGGGCAGGACCAGAGGTGGAATACGCAGTATTTT.